The present T cell receptor (beta chain) was sequenced within a study of OX40 agonist ivuxolimab in advanced cancers. As for the study more broadly: Ivuxolimab was an agonistic, fully human IgG2 monoclonal antibody directed against OX40 (CD134), a costimulatory receptor. Of the approximately 50 dose-escalation patients, hepatocellular carcinoma was present in approximately 20, melanoma in roughly 15, renal cell carcinoma in 9 and head and neck cancer in 9. The purpose of peripheral TCRbeta sequencing was to test whether ivuxolimab changed TCR sequence diversity and led to clonal T-cell expansion. In the dose-escalation cohort, 70% to 85% of patients were male, and the mean age was about 55 years, with a range of about 23 to 85. The paper covers the monotherapy dose-escalation part of the phase I ivuxolimab trial, which included N ≈ 57 patients. Partial responses occurred in three dose-escalation patients: two with cutaneous melanoma and one with hepatocellular carcinoma. Prior anti-PD-1, anti-PD-L1 or anti-CTLA-4 therapy was permitted, and 40% of dose-escalation patients had received checkpoint inhibitors. Intravenous ivuxolimab was administered to patients every 2 weeks at six dose levels: 0.01, 0.1, 0.3, 1.5, 3 and 10 mg/kg. Overall study results and their limits: Low levels of normalized T-cell clonal expansion were also seen in some patients who did not respond. Which antigens the clonally expanded peripheral T cells were specific for was not determined. In the 0.1-3.0 mg/kg groups, partial responders were among the patients with the lowest normalized peripheral clonal expansion, particularly in CD8+ T cells. After ivuxolimab, more expanded clones were found on average in CD8+ T cells than in CD4+ T cells. At doses of 0.1 to 3.0 mg/kg, clonal expansion of both CD4+ and CD8+ blood T cells was observed from baseline to week 6.

Concerning this clone itself: Its cognate antigen has yet to be identified. Qualities for individual bases were not recorded, and no much larger clone is one base off.

Patients with a history of autoimmune disease or receiving systemic immunosuppression were excluded from the trial. In every dose cohort, peripheral blood was drawn for TCR sequencing at baseline, cycle 4 day 1, and cycle 7 day 1. Samples were obtained from an open-label, multicenter, first-in-human phase I dose-escalation trial of ivuxolimab. The trial enrolled adults with locally advanced or metastatic head and neck squamous cell, hepatocellular, melanoma or renal cell carcinoma. Before TCR sequencing, CD4+ and CD8+ T cells were separately sorted from peripheral blood. Genomic DNA was isolated from the sorted cells so that the TCRbeta CDR3 region could be sequenced. The immunoSEQ Assay was used for sequencing of TCRbeta CDR3 regions. TCRdb holds this immuneACCESS table with in-frame rearrangements only. Some clones are missing; in checked studies, unresolved V genes explain under half, and the rest has no known cause. Counted in this sample were 75,000 to 80,000 clones; over 75% of them appeared once. The leading ten clones occupy less than 8% of the sample.

This TCR came from an adult with an advanced solid tumor such as melanoma, head and neck, liver or kidney cancer. This specimen was CD4+ or CD8+ T cells sorted from blood, taken in a trial of the OX40 agonist ivuxolimab.

The DNA sequence reads TGTGCCAGCAGCTCACGGGACAGTTATGAGCAGTTCTTC. This sequence encodes CASSSRDSYEQFF. This chain is built from TRBV11-3 and TRBJ2-1; TRBD1 agrees with 7 junctional bases. CDR1 and CDR2 are drawn from the germline V gene: SGHNT, YENEEA. Germline trimming amounts to 4 bases on V and 8 bases on J, with 5 as the count of junction bases outside the gene matches. From its cysteine to its phenylalanine, the CDR3 spans 13 amino acids. The retained sequence is limited to the CDR3, 39 bases, with the frame set at the first base.